The table lists the clone carrying this T cell receptor (beta chain) with many counts. Its specificity is not known. V dropped 1 base and J dropped 4 bases, with 5 bases sitting between them. This CDR3 spans 13 amino acids. The germline gives CDR1 MNHNS, CDR2 SASEGT. This specimen comes from a study of T cells in Graves' hyperthyroidism and ophthalmopathy. Researchers amplified the TCR beta CDR3 regions from RNA transcripts. Primed by the HTBI set, a first-round RT-PCR was run on the TCR CDR3. TCRdb re-analysed the multiplex PCR reads in MiXCR, keeping a single row per CDR3 protein. The sample shows 300,000 to 500,000 distinct CDR3 sequences, more than 12% of them seen only once. Orbital computed tomography, thyroid ultrasound, serum thyroxine and TRAb, and clinical symptoms together informed the diagnoses. The authors obtained PBMCs from roughly 9.7 ml of fresh peripheral blood. General observations from the study: Most thyroid clonotypes that were expanded above 0.001 also turned up in blood.

This chain joins TRBV6-1 and TRBJ1-3; D is unclear. The sequence came from a man aged 45-65 years with Graves' ophthalmopathy. The specimen sequenced was blood. CDR3 in amino acids: CASSEEGGNTIYF. The CDR3 region has the DNA TGTGCCAGCAGTGAAGAGGGAGGAAACACCATATATTTT.